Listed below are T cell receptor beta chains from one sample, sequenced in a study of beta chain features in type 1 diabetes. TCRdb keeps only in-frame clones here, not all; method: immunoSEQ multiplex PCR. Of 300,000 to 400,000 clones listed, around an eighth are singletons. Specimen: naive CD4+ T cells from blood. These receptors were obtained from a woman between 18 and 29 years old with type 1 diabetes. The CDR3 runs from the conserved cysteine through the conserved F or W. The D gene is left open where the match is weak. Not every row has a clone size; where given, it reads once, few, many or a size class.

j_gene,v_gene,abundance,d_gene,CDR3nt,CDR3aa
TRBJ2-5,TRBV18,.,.,TGTGCCAGCTCACCAGGAGGGGACGAGACCCAGTACTTC,CASSPGGDETQYF
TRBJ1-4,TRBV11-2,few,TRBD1,TGTGCCAGCAGCCCCGGACAGGGCCGGGAAAAACTGTTTTTT,CASSPGQGREKLFF
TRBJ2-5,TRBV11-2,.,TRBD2,TGTGCCAGCAGCCCTAGCGGGGGCGGGGAGACCCAGTACTTC,CASSPSGGGETQYF
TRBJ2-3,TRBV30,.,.,TGTGCCTGGAGTGCGTGGGCCCCCGGTACGCAGTATTTT,CAWSAWAPGTQYF
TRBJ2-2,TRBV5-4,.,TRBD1,TGTGCCAGCAGCCCCCTTATTTCGACAGGGGGGTCCGGGGAGCTGTTTTTT,CASSPLISTGGSGELFF
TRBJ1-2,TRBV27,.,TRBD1,TGTGCCAGCAGTCCGCGGGGGGACAGGGGGCGTCCTGGCTACACCTTC,CASSPRGDRGRPGYTF
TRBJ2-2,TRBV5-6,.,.,TGTGCCAGCAGCTTGGGAGCTAAGTCGGGACTTCTTCTGGAGCTGTTTTTT,CASSLGAKSGLLLELFF
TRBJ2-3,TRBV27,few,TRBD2,TGTGCCAGCAGGGCTCTCGGACTAGCGGGAGGGCCGAGAGCAGATACGCAGTATTTT,CASRALGLAGGPRADTQYF
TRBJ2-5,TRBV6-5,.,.,TGTGCCAGCAGTTACTCGGGAGGTCGGCAAGAGACCCAGTACTTC,CASSYSGGRQETQYF
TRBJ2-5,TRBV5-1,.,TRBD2,TGCGCCAGCAGCTTGAGCCTAGCGGGGAATCAAGAGACCCAGTACTTC,CASSLSLAGNQETQYF
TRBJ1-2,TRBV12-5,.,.,TGTGCTAGTGGTTTGGTACGGGGGATACAGATTGGCTACACCTTC,CASGLVRGIQIGYTF
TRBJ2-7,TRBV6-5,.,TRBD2,TGTGCCAGCAGCCCCGGGACTAGCGAAATCTACGAGCAGTACTTC,CASSPGTSEIYEQYF
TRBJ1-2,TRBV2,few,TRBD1,TGTGCCAGCAGTGAGGACAGGCATAACTATGGCTACACCTTC,CASSEDRHNYGYTF
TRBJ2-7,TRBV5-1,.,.,TGCGCCAGCAGCTTGTATGGTGGCGGGAACACCTACGAGCAGTACTTC,CASSLYGGGNTYEQYF
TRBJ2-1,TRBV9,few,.,TGTGCCAGCAGCGTAGAAGCGGCGGCAGTCAATGAGCAGTTCTTC,CASSVEAAAVNEQFF
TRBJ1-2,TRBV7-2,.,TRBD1,TGTGCCAGCAGCTTAGTTGGGACAGGGGGCGACCAGACTTCAGGCTACACCTTC,CASSLVGTGGDQTSGYTF
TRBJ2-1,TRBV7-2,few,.,TGTGCCAGCAGCTCCTTGAGGCTAGCACATGAGCAGTTCTTC,CASSSLRLAHEQFF
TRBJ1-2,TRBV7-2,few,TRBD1,TGTGCCAGCAGCTTGGAGGGACAGGGATTCCGCGCTTATGGCTACACCTTC,CASSLEGQGFRAYGYTF
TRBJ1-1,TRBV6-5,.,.,TGTGCCAGCAGTTACTCGGGGAGTTTTGCAGCTGAAGCTTTCTTT,CASSYSGSFAAEAFF
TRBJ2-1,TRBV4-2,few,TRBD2,TGTGCCAGCAGCCGAGAGGGACTAGCGGGCTCCTACAATGAGCAGTTCTTC,CASSREGLAGSYNEQFF
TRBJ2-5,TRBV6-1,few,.,TGTGCCAGCAGTGAAAACAGGAACTACCAAGAGACCCAGTACTTC,CASSENRNYQETQYF
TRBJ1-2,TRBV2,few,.,TGTGCCAGCAGCGGTTGGGCCCGGGGAGCTAACTATGGCTACACCTTC,CASSGWARGANYGYTF